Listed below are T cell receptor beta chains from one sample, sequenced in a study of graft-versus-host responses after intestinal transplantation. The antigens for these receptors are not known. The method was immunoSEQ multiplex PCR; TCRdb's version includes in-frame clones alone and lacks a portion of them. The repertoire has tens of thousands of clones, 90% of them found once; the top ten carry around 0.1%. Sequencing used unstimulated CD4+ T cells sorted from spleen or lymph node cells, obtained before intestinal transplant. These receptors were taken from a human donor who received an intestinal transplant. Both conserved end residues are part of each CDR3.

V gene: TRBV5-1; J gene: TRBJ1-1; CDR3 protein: CASSRSGETEAFF
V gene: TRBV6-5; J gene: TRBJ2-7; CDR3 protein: CASKKSGGLSYEQYF
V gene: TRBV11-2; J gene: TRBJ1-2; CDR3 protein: CASSLDYGTVNYGYTF
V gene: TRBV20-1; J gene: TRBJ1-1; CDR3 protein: CSARDLAEAFF
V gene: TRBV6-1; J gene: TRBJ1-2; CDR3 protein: CASSERQGTDGYTF
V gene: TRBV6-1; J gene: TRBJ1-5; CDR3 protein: CATMTGGRQPQHF
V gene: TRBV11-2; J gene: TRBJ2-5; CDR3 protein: CASRTGQGQETQYF
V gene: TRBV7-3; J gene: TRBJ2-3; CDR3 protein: CASSLAAPDTQYF
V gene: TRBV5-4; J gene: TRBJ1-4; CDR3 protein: CASSLDRGSEKLFF
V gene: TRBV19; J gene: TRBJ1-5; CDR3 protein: CASSIFQGSFNQPQHF
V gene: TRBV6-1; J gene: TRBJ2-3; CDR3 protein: CASSDRGDTQYF
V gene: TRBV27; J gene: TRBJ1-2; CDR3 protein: CASSAHDRPPYGYTF
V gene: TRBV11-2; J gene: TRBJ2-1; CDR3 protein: CASSSDPSGANNEQFF
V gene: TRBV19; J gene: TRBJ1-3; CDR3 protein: CASSILGGSGNTIYF
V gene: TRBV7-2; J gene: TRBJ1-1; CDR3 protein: CASSLVKTDLNTEAFF
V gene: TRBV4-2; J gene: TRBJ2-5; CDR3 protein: CASSQIGIVGRETQYF
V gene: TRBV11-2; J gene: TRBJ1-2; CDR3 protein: CASSPQAGANYGYTF
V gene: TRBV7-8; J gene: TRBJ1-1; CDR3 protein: CASSLGQIEAFF
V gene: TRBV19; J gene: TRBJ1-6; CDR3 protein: CASSIEGRFNSPLHF
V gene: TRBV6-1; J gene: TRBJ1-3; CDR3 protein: CASTQLSGNTIYF
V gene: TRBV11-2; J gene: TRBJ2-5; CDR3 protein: CASSLSETQYF
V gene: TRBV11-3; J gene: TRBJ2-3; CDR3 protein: CASSLGRGLTDTQYF
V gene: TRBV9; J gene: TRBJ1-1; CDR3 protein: CASSKGQSNTEAFF
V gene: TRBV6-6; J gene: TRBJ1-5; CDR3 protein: CASSYFRDSNQPQHF
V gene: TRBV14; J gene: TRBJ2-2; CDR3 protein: CASSQAGQGQAGELFF
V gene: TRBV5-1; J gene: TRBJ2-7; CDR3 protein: CASSPRDTIYEQYF